Below, one TCR beta chain is given with its context. The antigen remains undetermined. Study observations and caveats: Tumor memory CD4+ T cell TCR gene usage was found to cluster with blood and lymph node memory CD4+ cells and with lymph node naive CD4+ cells. Tumor Tregs overlapped most with tumor, then blood, naive CD4+ cells.

The CDR3 length is 14 residues. Germline values: CDR1 SGDLS, CDR2 YYNGEE. Germline trimming cut 4 bases from V and 0 bases from J; bases unmatched to any gene: 2. After constant-region reverse-primer amplification, full-length variable regions underwent semi-nested PCR with Nested Universal Primer A. TCRdb processed the 5' RACE reads anew with MiXCR; each CDR3 protein has one entry. Seen here are more than 45,000 distinct CDR3 sequences, about 28% observed once, and the top ten hold approximately 3.2%. Memory CD4+ T cells were sorted as CD4+CD45RO+CD25- cells. The origin of this receptor is a female donor with breast cancer. The source material was tumor-infiltrating memory CD4+ T cells sorted from the breast tumor. This sample's subset: memory CD4+ T cells, CD4+CD45RO+CD25-. V is TRBV9 and J is TRBJ2-3; TRBD1 aligns across 7 bases. The CDR3 nucleotides read TGTGCCAGCAGCCCGGGACAGAGCACAGATACGCAGTATTTT. Protein sequence: CASSPGQSTDTQYF.